One T cell receptor (beta chain) is described in this entry. Antigen unknown. Deletions cut 5 bases from V and 13 bases from J, with 17 bases between. Germline CDR1 is MNHEY and CDR2 is SVGAGI. The CDR3 totals 12 residues. This entry comes from a study of radiation and T cells in renal cell carcinoma. Study information: Nephrectomy followed 15 Gy stereotactic body radiation by 4 weeks. Study results and caveats: No pretreatment tumor biopsies were available for baseline clonotypes.

Repertoires were generated with immunoSEQ multiplex PCR, while TCRdb's copy carries only in-frame clones and drops some. The sample yields 110,000 to 150,000 clones, roughly 90% seen once. Sample time point: baseline pretreatment blood. The treatment: 15 Gy SBRT to primary tumor, nephrectomy 4 weeks later. This clonotype was obtained from a woman aged 45 to 65 with renal cell carcinoma. The chain recombines TRBV6-5 with TRBJ1-1; D is perhaps TRBD1 (5 bases). Sequencing used blood, obtained from a patient whose treatment included radiotherapy and nephrectomy. The CDR3 nucleotides are TGTGCCAGCAGTGGGGCCGGACACGACATTTTCTTT. Protein product: CASSGAGHDIFF.